The rows below give T cell receptor beta chains drawn from one sample of a study of cytomegalovirus exposure and HLA in healthy donors. Measured with immunoSEQ multiplex PCR; TCRdb has only the in-frame clones, and not every one. Here the sample spans some 250,000 clones, 85% to 90% being singletons. The sequenced material came from PBMCs. Source of these receptors: a woman between 18 and 29 years old in good health and CMV-seronegative. CDR3s include the opening cysteine and the closing phenylalanine or tryptophan. D genes are given only for firm matches. A row's size may be missing; if present it is once, few, many or a size class.

clone_size,d_call,v_call,j_call,cdr3_nt,cdr3_aa
-,-,TRBV11-2,TRBJ1-6,TGTGCCAGCAGCTTGGTGGCATCACCCCTCCACTTT,CASSLVASPLHF
-,-,TRBV7-2,TRBJ1-5,TGTGCCAGCAGCTTAGGAGAGCTCCGGCCCCAGCATTTT,CASSLGELRPQHF
-,-,TRBV5-6,TRBJ2-1,TGTGCCAGCAGAACAGGGTACAATGAGCAGTTCTTC,CASRTGYNEQFF
-,TRBD1,TRBV9,TRBJ1-4,TGTGCCAGCAGCGTAGCCGGTGGGACAGCAACTAATGAAAAACTGTTTTTT,CASSVAGGTATNEKLFF
-,-,TRBV7-2,TRBJ1-1,TGTGCCAGCAGCTTAGATAGGGGTGAAGCTTTCTTT,CASSLDRGEAFF
-,-,TRBV27,TRBJ1-5,TGTGCCAGCAGTACCTCCCCGGATCAGCCCCAGCATTTT,CASSTSPDQPQHF
once,-,TRBV5-6,TRBJ2-7,TGTGCCAGCAGCTTGCGCGTCTACGAGCAGTACTTC,CASSLRVYEQYF
-,TRBD2,TRBV9,TRBJ2-5,TGTGCCAGCAGCGAACTAGCGGGAACCCAAGAGACCCAGTACTTC,CASSELAGTQETQYF
-,-,TRBV2,TRBJ2-3,TGTGCCAGCAGTCCCAACGGAGTACCCACAGATACGCAGTATTTT,CASSPNGVPTDTQYF
-,TRBD1,TRBV27,TRBJ1-2,TGTGCCAGCAGTCCCCAAACCGGGACAGGGATTTTTGATGGCTACACCTTC,CASSPQTGTGIFDGYTF
-,TRBD2,TRBV27,TRBJ2-2,TGTGCCAGCAGTCTCCTATCCACTAGCGCGGGGGAGCTGTTTTTT,CASSLLSTSAGELFF